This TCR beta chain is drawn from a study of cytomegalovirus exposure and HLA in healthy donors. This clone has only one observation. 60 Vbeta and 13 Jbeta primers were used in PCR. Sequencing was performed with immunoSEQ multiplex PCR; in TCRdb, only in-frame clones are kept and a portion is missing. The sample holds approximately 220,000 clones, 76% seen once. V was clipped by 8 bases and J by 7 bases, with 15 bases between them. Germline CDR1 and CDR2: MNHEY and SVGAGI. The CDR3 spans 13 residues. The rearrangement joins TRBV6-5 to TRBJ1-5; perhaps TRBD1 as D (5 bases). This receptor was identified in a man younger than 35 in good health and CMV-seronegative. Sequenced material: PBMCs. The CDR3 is CASGAGQSQPQHF. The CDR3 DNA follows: TGTGCCAGCGGGGCAGGGCAAAGCCAGCCCCAGCATTTT.